This T cell receptor (beta chain) was captured in a study of blood T cell repertoires in COVID-19. Turning to the study itself: The samples span acute and convalescent COVID-19 from the United States, Italy and Spain. T cells, B-cell-depleted T cells, or PBMCs supplied cDNA or gDNA.

Per the authors' pipeline: Estimated nucleated cell counts came from reference gene primer amplification. This table comes from immunoSEQ multiplex PCR, and its TCRdb copy is limited to in-frame clones, with some not included. The V and J calls and clone size come from that table; D and trimming were worked out from the DNA. The sample contains around 170,000 clones, about 88% of which appear only once. Sequencing used peripheral blood. This TCR was sampled from a man between 60 and 75 years old with acute or convalescent COVID-19.

The CDR3 bases are TGTGCCAGCAGCTTGTTCGGGAGCGGGGGCACCGGGGAGCTGTTTTTT. Translated, it gives CASSLFGSGGTGELFF. The rearrangement uses TRBV7-3 and TRBJ2-2; TRBD2 agrees at 8 bases. Per the germline V gene, CDR1 is SGHTA and CDR2 is FQGTGA. V was pared by 3 bases and J by 4 bases, with 7 bases of the junction left unmatched. This CDR3 spans 16 amino acids.